The clone carrying this TCR beta chain was picked up many times. These data originate in a study of human T cells and chemical hapten exposure. Turning to the study itself: Upper inner arm skin measuring approximately 2 cm by approximately 2 cm received 2% DPC for sensitization.

Time point reported: patch test 1, 2 weeks after DPC sensitization. Treatment given: therapeutic diphenylcyclopropenone sensitization with weekly scalp DPC. The total RNA was obtained from whole blood that was not fractionated. For the library, individual cDNA molecules each received unique molecular identifiers. TCRdb used MiXCR to reprocess the RACE reads, holding one entry per CDR3 protein. The profile shows some 180,000 distinct CDR3 sequences, approximately 20% of them singletons. Trimming cost V 4 bases and J 6 bases; bases outside gene matches: 3. This CDR3 region has 13 residues. Per germline, CDR1 SQVTM and CDR2 ANQGSEA.

The clonotype originates from a woman aged 45-59 years with alopecia areata. Some clones in this sample may be carry-over from other donors' samples. Sequences were derived from whole blood, sampled in connection with sensitization to the hapten diphenylcyclopropenone (DPC). This chain links TRBV29-1 with TRBJ2-2, with TRBD1 matching over 9 bases. The CDR3 sequence: CSVVTGGAGELFF. The CDR3 region has the DNA TGCAGCGTTGTGACAGGGGGGGCCGGGGAGCTGTTTTTT.